The present TCR beta chain was sequenced within a study of beta chain features in type 1 diabetes. Blood was collected once per donor into heparin, averaging about 0.12 L. Since all of the isolated RNA was reverse transcribed, expressed TCRB transcripts were what got sequenced. Clones were read by immunoSEQ multiplex PCR, and TCRdb kept only the in-frame ones, dropping some. In the table there are around 44,000 clones, roughly half of which are singletons. The CDR3 covers 13 residues. Losses at the gene ends were 7 bases for V and 10 bases for J; bases not matched to a gene: 10. Germline V gives CDR1 ENHRY, CDR2 SYGVKD.

The chain links TRBV10-3 to TRBJ2-1; TRBD2 aligns across 7 bases. This sequence was found in a woman aged 18-29 years in good health. The sample comprised Tregs from blood. DNA of the CDR3: TGTGCCATCAAACGGCTAGCGGAACAAGAGCAGTTCTTC. Its protein product is CAIKRLAEQEQFF.